The 29 T cell receptor beta chains given below trace back to one sample, sequenced in a study of shared clonotypes between healthy human individuals. Using immunoSEQ multiplex PCR, the repertoire was profiled, and TCRdb retains in-frame clones only, with some absent. The table has about 1 million clones, around 76% seen once. The sequencing input was memory CD4+ T cells sorted from blood. Stated subset: CD45RA-negative fraction. All receptors come from a man aged 18 to 30 in good health.

The V call is TRBV20-1, the J call TRBJ2-1, with D tentatively TRBD1 (5 bases). V shed 5 bases and J shed 7 bases, with 9 bases lying between them. From germline, CDR1 is DFQATT and CDR2 SNEGSKA (reference sequence). The CDR3 has 11 residues. CDR3 region: CSAGQGNEQFF. The DNA of the CDR3 is TGCAGTGCTGGGCAGGGAAATGAGCAGTTCTTC.

The chain couples TRBV30 to TRBJ2-2; D not certain. The V end lost 1 base, the J end lost 7 bases, and 4 bases lay between the germline ends. Germline loops: CDR1 GTSNPN, CDR2 SVGIG (reference sequence). The CDR3 runs to 11 residues. CDR3 DNA sequence: TGTGCCTGGAGTGCCAGCGGGGAGCTGTTTTTT. Translated: CAWSASGELFF. Variable domain in full (rest from reference TRBV30 and TRBJ2-2): SQTIHQWPATLVQPVGSPLSLECTVEGTSNPNLYWYRQAAGRGLQLLFYSVGIGQISSEVPQNLSASRPQDRQFILSSKKLLLSDSGFYLCAWSASGELFFGEGSRLTVL.

The chain employs TRBV6-6 and TRBJ1-1, with D possibly being TRBD1 (5 bases). The CDR3 loop spans 13 amino acids. Trimming removed 11 bases from V and 4 bases from J, with 17 bases in between. Per germline, CDR1 MNHNY and CDR2 SVGAGI (reference sequence). The CDR3 DNA follows: TGTGCCGGGACCGACAGACCATCCACTGAAGCTTTCTTT. Translated, it gives CAGTDRPSTEAFF.

The gene calls are TRBV28 and TRBJ1-1, with TRBD1 matching 7 bases. The germline V gene encodes CDR1 MDHEN and CDR2 SYDVKM. Trimming cost V 5 bases and J 1 base; bases outside gene matches: 7. There are 15 residues in the CDR3. The CDR3 protein is CASSTPGQSNTEAFF. The CDR3 DNA reads as TGTGCCAGCAGTACGCCGGGACAGTCGAACACTGAAGCTTTCTTT.

The table lists this clone with a few counts. J is TRBJ2-6 and V is TRBV10-2, with D unclear. Germline V lookup: CDR1 WSHSY, CDR2 SAAADI. This CDR3 has 16 residues. CDR3 nucleotides: TGCGACGACGTAAACGCCCGCTTCTCTGGGGCCAACGTCCTGACTTTC. Translation: CDDVNARFSGANVLTF.

V is TRBV4-3 and J is TRBJ2-5; D is possibly TRBD1 (5 bases). Germline V gives CDR1 LGHNA, CDR2 YSLEER. The CDR3 is 17 amino acids. V was cut by 0 bases and J by 4 bases, with 18 bases left in between. CDR3 loop: CASSQDCLGEIIETQYF. The DNA for the CDR3 is TGCGCCAGCAGCCAAGACTGCCTAGGGGAAATTATAGAGACCCAGTACTTC.

The V gene is TRBV14, the J gene TRBJ1-3; D unresolved. Germline V CDR1 and CDR2: SGHDN, FVKESK. With 4 bases removed from V and 2 bases from J, the gap between germline ends came to 12 bases. This CDR3 contains 15 residues. The CDR3 bases are TGTGCCAGCAGCCTAAACGGACCGGCTGGAAACACCATATATTTT. As protein: CASSLNGPAGNTIYF.

This chain links TRBV6-5 with TRBJ1-2; 7 positions agree with TRBD1. The length of the CDR3 is 13 residues. Trimming removed 6 bases from V and 6 bases from J; junction bases left unmatched: 7. The germline V gene encodes CDR1 MNHEY and CDR2 SVGAGI. The CDR3 loop is CASRPTGKDGYTF. In DNA form, the CDR3 reads TGTGCCAGCAGGCCGACAGGGAAGGATGGCTACACCTTC.

J is TRBJ1-5 and V is TRBV19; D might be TRBD1 (5 bases). The ends were cut back, 9 bases at V and 0 bases at J, with 12 bases in the middle. Per germline, CDR1 LNHDA and CDR2 SQIVND (reference sequence). The CDR3 covers 14 residues. The CDR3 region has the DNA TGTGCCAGCGACACAGGATATAGCAATCAGCCCCAGCATTTT. Its protein product is CASDTGYSNQPQHF.

Details on this clone: It may be a read error: a sequence one base away is much more abundant. The chain couples TRBV15 to TRBJ2-5; D gene ambiguous. The CDR3 runs 12 residues. Trimming removed 0 bases from V and 5 bases from J, with 4 bases in between. Germline V gives CDR1 LNHNV, CDR2 YYDKDF (reference sequence). CDR3 in amino acids: CATSRDEETQYF. DNA for the CDR3: TGTGCCACCAGCAGAGATGAGGAGACCCAGTACTTC.

J is TRBJ2-5 and V is TRBV9, with D tentatively TRBD2 (5 bases). The CDR3 has 15 residues. The V and J ends lost 0 bases and 3 bases respectively, with 12 bases between them. The germline V gene has CDR1 SGDLS and CDR2 YYNGEE. The chain's CDR3 is CASSVEDGGEETQYF. CDR3 in DNA: TGTGCCAGCAGCGTAGAGGACGGAGGAGAAGAGACCCAGTACTTC.

The V gene is TRBV30, the J gene TRBJ1-3; D gene unclear. V lost 0 bases and J lost 1, with 4 bases in between. The CDR3 extends over 13 amino acids. Germline-derived CDR1 and CDR2 are GTSNPN and SVGIG (reference sequence). The CDR3 sequence: CAWSVESGNTIYF. CDR3 sequence (DNA): TGTGCCTGGAGTGTAGAGTCTGGAAACACCATATATTTT.

Concerning this clone itself: A much bigger clone sits one base away, suggesting this may be a read error. The genes are TRBV6-5 and TRBJ1-5; TRBD1 aligns across 7 bases. Germline V gene lookup returns CDR1 MNHEY and CDR2 SVGAGI. V gave up 5 bases and J gave up 3 bases; unmatched junction bases: 4. The CDR3 covers 14 residues. The DNA of the CDR3 is TGTGCCAGCAGTGCTGGGACAGTCAATCAGCCCCAGCATTTT. Protein sequence: CASSAGTVNQPQHF.

V usage is TRBV4-1 and J usage is TRBJ1-4, with D perhaps matching TRBD1 (6 bases). V was pared by 3 bases and J by 7 bases, with 12 bases between. Germline V gene lookup returns CDR1 MGHRA and CDR2 YSYEKL. The CDR3 totals 14 residues. The CDR3 nucleotides read TGCGCCAGCAGCCAGGGGGGGGCAGGTGAAAAACTGTTTTTT. Encoded protein: CASSQGGAGEKLFF.

Note on this clone: The sample carries other DNA sequences with the same CDR3. V usage is TRBV6-1 and J usage is TRBJ2-1; D is possibly TRBD1 or TRBD2 (5 bases each). Per germline, CDR1 MNHNS and CDR2 SASEGT. The germline V and J ends were trimmed by 1 base and 4 bases, with 8 bases remaining between them. The CDR3 consists of 14 residues. The CDR3 loop is CASSEGGIYNEQFF. As DNA, the CDR3 is TGTGCCAGCAGTGAAGGGGGGATATACAATGAGCAGTTCTTC.

As for this clone: A much more abundant neighbour one base away suggests this may be a read error. The sample carries other DNA sequences with the same CDR3. This rearrangement joins TRBV7-2 to TRBJ2-7; either TRBD1 or TRBD2 may supply D (5 bases each). Trimming cost V 1 base and J 3 bases, with 7 bases left between them. Germline-derived CDR1 and CDR2 are SGHTA and FQGNSA. This CDR3 is built from 13 residues. In DNA, the CDR3 is TGTGCCAGCAGCTTAGGAGGGGTCTACGAGCAGTACTTC. This sequence encodes CASSLGGVYEQYF.

The chain combines TRBV10-2 with TRBJ2-7, with 7 bases that match TRBD2. V lost 8 bases to trimming and J lost 5 bases; unmatched junction nucleotides: 12. The CDR3 sequence is 14 residues long. Per the germline V gene, CDR1 is WSHSY and CDR2 is SAAADI. The CDR3 DNA sequence: TGCGCCAGCTCGGGGGGAACACCGGGGCACGAGCAGTACTTC. This sequence encodes CASSGGTPGHEQYF.

This clone was picked up many times. The chain is built from TRBV6-1 and TRBJ1-2; no reliable D call. The V and J ends lost 6 bases and 4 bases respectively, with 12 bases between them. Germline CDR1 is MNHNS and CDR2 is SASEGT. The CDR3 extends over 13 amino acids. This chain's CDR3 is CASSVQALYGYTF. The CDR3 DNA reads as TGTGCCAGCAGCGTCCAGGCGCTCTATGGCTACACCTTC.

This clone was counted only a few times. V usage is TRBV9 and J usage is TRBJ1-1; weak D call: TRBD1 (5 bases). V dropped 3 bases and J dropped 3 bases, with 18 bases sitting between them. CDR1 and CDR2 (germline): SGDLS, YYNGEE. The CDR3 length is 16 residues. The CDR3 loop reads CASSGLRGGKDTEAFF. The CDR3 DNA is TGTGCCAGCAGCGGACTTAGGGGAGGGAAGGACACTGAAGCTTTCTTT.

As to this clone: Distinct nucleotide sequences in the sample also encode this CDR3. This rearrangement joins TRBV30 to TRBJ1-1; tentatively, D is TRBD1 (5 bases). Trimming removed 2 bases from V and 1 base from J, with 8 bases in between. The CDR3 contains 13 residues. The V gene's germline CDR1 is GTSNPN and CDR2 SVGIG (reference sequence). Here the CDR3 DNA reads TGTGCCTGGAGTTCCGGGGGGAACACTGAAGCTTTCTTT. It codes for CAWSSGGNTEAFF.

V and J are TRBV14 and TRBJ2-3; D is unclear. V was clipped by 0 bases and J by 4 bases, with 14 bases between them. The CDR3 runs 16 residues. CDR1 and CDR2 (germline): SGHDN, FVKESK. The DNA of the CDR3 is TGTGCCAGCAGCCAAGATCCCTCCAGCGTTGCAGATACGCAGTATTTT. It translates to CASSQDPSSVADTQYF.

The genes are TRBV11-2 and TRBJ2-7, with D tentatively TRBD2 (5 bases). The V end lost 2 bases, the J end lost 0 bases, and 11 bases lay between the germline ends. CDR1 SGHAT and CDR2 FQNNGV come from the germline V gene. The CDR3 extends over 15 amino acids. The CDR3 here is CASSLLPGNSYEQYF. CDR3 in DNA: TGTGCCAGCAGCTTATTGCCCGGGAACTCCTACGAGCAGTACTTC.

The rearrangement joins TRBV30 to TRBJ2-7; 8 bases line up with TRBD2. CDR3 length: 15 amino acids. Germline CDR1 GTSNPN, CDR2 SVGIG (reference sequence). J was trimmed by 5 bases and V by 7 bases; bases with no gene match: 16. The CDR3 loop reads CASLRETGGPNEQYF. For the CDR3, the DNA is TGTGCCTCCCTGAGAGAAACGGGAGGGCCCAACGAGCAGTACTTC.

This rearrangement joins TRBV6-1 to TRBJ1-5; D unresolved. CDR3 size: 16 residues. The germline V gene has CDR1 MNHNS and CDR2 SASEGT. Between the trimmed V and J ends, which lost 1 base and 1 base, there was a span of 11 bases. The CDR3 reads CASSEVWQVSNQPQHF. Written as DNA, the CDR3 is TGTGCCAGCAGTGAAGTCTGGCAGGTGAGCAATCAGCCCCAGCATTTT.

Only a few counts were recorded for this clone. The sample contains more than one DNA sequence encoding this CDR3. The chain carries TRBV6-5 and TRBJ1-1, with a tentative D call TRBD1 (5 bases). CDR3 length equals 12 residues. Germline-derived CDR1 and CDR2 are MNHEY and SVGAGI. The V end was cut by 6 bases, the J end by 0 bases, with 5 bases between. The CDR3 is CASRTVNTEAFF. The DNA for the CDR3 is TGTGCCAGCAGGACAGTGAACACTGAAGCTTTCTTT.

Written as DNA, the CDR3 is TGTGCCAGCAAACTGCGGGACAGGGCCGGCGGTGGCTACACCTTC. It is translated as CASKLRDRAGGGYTF. The rearrangement uses TRBV28 and TRBJ1-2; 9 nucleotides match TRBD1. Trimming removed 7 bases from V and 7 bases from J; junction bases left unmatched: 13. The CDR3 contains 15 residues. CDR1 MDHEN and CDR2 SYDVKM come from the germline V gene.

This rearrangement joins TRBV19 to TRBJ2-1; D may be TRBD2 (7 bases). The V end lost 4 bases, the J end lost 9 bases, and 19 bases lay between the germline ends. CDR1 is LNHDA and CDR2 is SQIVND in the germline V gene (reference sequence). The CDR3 is 15 amino acids. The CDR3 region is CASSTSGGRSTEQFF. Here the CDR3 DNA reads TGTGCCAGTAGTACGTCGGGGGGCCGGTCGACTGAGCAGTTCTTC.

This clone was picked up one time. The V and J genes are TRBV29-1 and TRBJ2-5, with D possibly TRBD2 on 6 matching bases. Germline V lookup: CDR1 SQVTM, CDR2 ANQGSEA. V lost 5 bases and J 3 bases, leaving 10 bases between the germline ends. This CDR3 has 12 amino acids. CDR3 DNA sequence: TGCAGCGTTTGGGGGGAGAAAGAGACCCAGTACTTC. It specifies CSVWGEKETQYF. The full variable domain, rest sourced from reference TRBV29-1 and TRBJ2-5, is SAVISQKPSRDICQRGTSLTIQCQVDSQVTMMFWYRQQPGQSLTLIATANQGSEATYESGFVIDKFPISRPNLTFSTLTVSNMSPEDSSIYLCSVWGEKETQYFGPGTRLLVL.

The chain joins TRBV4-3 to TRBJ2-2; 12 nucleotides agree with TRBD2. The V and J ends lost 2 bases and 3 bases, in that order; junction bases with no gene match: 1. There are 16 residues in the CDR3. Germline assignment: CDR1 LGHNA and CDR2 YSLEER. CDR3 region: CASSQRLAGDTGELFF. CDR3 in DNA: TGCGCCAGCAGCCAACGACTAGCGGGAGACACCGGGGAGCTGTTTTTT.